The rows below give T cell receptor beta chains drawn from one sample of a study of blood T cell repertoires in COVID-19. This table comes from immunoSEQ multiplex PCR, and its TCRdb copy is limited to in-frame clones, with some not included. In the table there are hundreds of thousands of clones, about 87% of which are singletons. The sample consisted of PBMCs or T cells enriched from blood (not recorded which). The receptors come from a woman in her thirties with acute COVID-19. CDR3s include the opening cysteine and the closing phenylalanine or tryptophan. The order of the fields is J gene, clone size, D gene, V gene, CDR3 length, CDR3 DNA, CDR3 protein. A D gene is named only where the DNA matches it firmly. Not all rows give a size; the values are once, few, many and, for expanded clones, a class.

j_gene: TRBJ1-2; abundance: -; d_gene: -; v_gene: TRBV19; len: 15; CDR3nt: TGTGCCAGTACCCCAAACCCCACAGGGAACTATGGCTACACCTTC; CDR3aa: CASTPNPTGNYGYTF
j_gene: TRBJ1-2; abundance: -; d_gene: TRBD1; v_gene: TRBV6-5; len: 16; CDR3nt: TGTGCCAGCAGTTACTTGCCCGGGACAGGTTCCTATGGCTACACCTTC; CDR3aa: CASSYLPGTGSYGYTF
j_gene: TRBJ2-5; abundance: -; d_gene: -; v_gene: TRBV7-2; len: 13; CDR3nt: TGTGCCAGCAGCTTCGGGGTTGAGGAGACCCAGTACTTC; CDR3aa: CASSFGVEETQYF
j_gene: TRBJ1-2; abundance: -; d_gene: TRBD1; v_gene: TRBV6-5; len: 14; CDR3nt: TGTGCCAGCAGCGCGGGACAGGGCAACTATGGCTACACCTTC; CDR3aa: CASSAGQGNYGYTF
j_gene: TRBJ2-3; abundance: -; d_gene: TRBD1; v_gene: TRBV19; len: 16; CDR3nt: TGTGCCAGTAGGACGGGACAGGCAGGTAGGACAGATACGCAGTATTTT; CDR3aa: CASRTGQAGRTDTQYF
j_gene: TRBJ2-1; abundance: -; d_gene: TRBD2; v_gene: TRBV30; len: 14; CDR3nt: TGTGCCTGGAGGGGCCTAGCGGGATACAATGAGCAGTTCTTC; CDR3aa: CAWRGLAGYNEQFF
j_gene: TRBJ2-5; abundance: many; d_gene: TRBD2; v_gene: TRBV9; len: 16; CDR3nt: TGTGCCAGCAGCATGGGACTAGCGGGGGGGCAAGAGACCCAGTACTTC; CDR3aa: CASSMGLAGGQETQYF
j_gene: TRBJ2-7; abundance: -; d_gene: -; v_gene: TRBV9; len: 14; CDR3nt: TGTGCCAGCAGCCCGCAAGACAGGACCTACGAGCAGTACTTC; CDR3aa: CASSPQDRTYEQYF
j_gene: TRBJ1-2; abundance: once; d_gene: -; v_gene: TRBV6-4; len: 13; CDR3nt: TGTGCCAGCAGTGCGGGGGGGAACTATGGCTACACCTTC; CDR3aa: CASSAGGNYGYTF
j_gene: TRBJ1-1; abundance: -; d_gene: -; v_gene: TRBV21-1; len: 18; CDR3nt: TGTGCCAGCAGCAAAGAGGTTGGGGGACAGAAAACGAACACTGAAGCTTTCTTT; CDR3aa: CASSKEVGGQKTNTEAFF
j_gene: TRBJ1-3; abundance: -; d_gene: TRBD1; v_gene: TRBV27; len: 14; CDR3nt: TGTGCCAGCAGTTTAAACAGGGGGGAAAACACCATATATTTT; CDR3aa: CASSLNRGENTIYF
j_gene: TRBJ1-1; abundance: -; d_gene: -; v_gene: TRBV19; len: 13; CDR3nt: TGTGCCAGTAGTCCTCAGTGGAACACTGAAGCTTTCTTT; CDR3aa: CASSPQWNTEAFF
j_gene: TRBJ2-7; abundance: -; d_gene: TRBD1; v_gene: TRBV7-9; len: 12; CDR3nt: TGTGCCAGCAGCTTAGGCCCAGGACAGGAGTACTTC; CDR3aa: CASSLGPGQEYF
j_gene: TRBJ1-4; abundance: -; d_gene: -; v_gene: TRBV27; len: 18; CDR3nt: TGTGCCAGCAGTCGGCACGCAGGGGCACAAGGCACTAATGAAAAACTGTTTTTT; CDR3aa: CASSRHAGAQGTNEKLFF
j_gene: TRBJ1-2; abundance: few; d_gene: -; v_gene: TRBV7-6; len: 15; CDR3nt: TGTGCCAGCAGCTTAGATCATGGGGGCGCCGGTGGCTACACCTTC; CDR3aa: CASSLDHGGAGGYTF
j_gene: TRBJ1-5; abundance: -; d_gene: TRBD1; v_gene: TRBV15; len: 17; CDR3nt: TGTGCCACCAGCAGAGATCTCGGGACAGGGAGCAATCAGCCCCAGCATTTT; CDR3aa: CATSRDLGTGSNQPQHF
j_gene: TRBJ2-3; abundance: -; d_gene: TRBD2; v_gene: TRBV10-2; len: 17; CDR3nt: TGCGCCAGCAGTGAGGAGACTAGCGGGGTAAGCACAGATACGCAGTATTTT; CDR3aa: CASSEETSGVSTDTQYF